The rows below give T cell receptor beta chains drawn from one sample of a study of molecular identifiers for immune sequencing clone quantification. TCRdb reprocessed the PCR reads via MiXCR and lists one record per CDR3 protein. The table shows about 630,000 distinct CDR3 sequences, with roughly 23% occurring only once. Sequencing was done on a sample of naive CD8+ T cells from blood, with Jurkat cell RNA spiked in. These TCRs come from a human donor in good health. Some libraries in this study had Jurkat cell RNA spiked in. The CDR3 runs from the conserved cysteine through the conserved F or W. D genes are given only for firm matches. Not every row has a clone size; where given, it reads once, few, many or a size class.

TRBD2,few,TRBJ2-7,TRBV7-2,CASSLGREGLYEQYF,TGTGCCAGCAGCTTAGGGCGGGAGGGCCTCTACGAGCAGTACTTC
TRBD2,many,TRBJ2-1,TRBV6-5,CASSYSTSGGGYEQFF,TGTGCCAGCAGTTACTCTACTAGCGGGGGTGGGTATGAGCAGTTCTTC
-,-,TRBJ2-7,TRBV4-1,CASSQVAFASYEQYF,TGCGCCAGCAGCCAAGTGGCCTTTGCCTCCTACGAGCAGTACTTC
-,few,TRBJ2-7,TRBV7-9,CASSPHWNEQYF,TGTGCCAGCAGCCCCCATTGGAACGAGCAGTACTTC
-,many,TRBJ2-6,TRBV9,CASSLTSGANVLTF,TGTGCCAGCAGCCTTACCTCTGGGGCCAACGTCCTGACTTTC
TRBD1,once,TRBJ2-7,TRBV27,CASCPGTGITYEQYF,TGTGCCAGCTGTCCCGGGACAGGTATAACCTACGAGCAGTACTTC
-,many,TRBJ1-5,TRBV21-1,CASSKRDRRRGQPQHF,TGTGCCAGCAGCAAAAGGGACCGTAGACGGGGTCAGCCCCAGCATTTT
-,-,TRBJ2-1,TRBV6-2/TRBV6-3,CASSYYPGNEQFF,TGTGCCAGCAGCTATTACCCGGGGAATGAGCAGTTCTTC
-,-,TRBJ1-2,TRBV3-2,CASSHSTGAYGYTF,TGTGCCAGCAGCCATTCGACAGGAGCCTATGGCTACACCTTC
TRBD2,many,TRBJ2-3,TRBV5-4,CAQSGTYGDTQYF,TGTGCCCAAAGCGGGACTTACGGAGATACGCAGTATTTT
-,many,TRBJ2-1,TRBV5-1,CASSLEGAYNEQFF,TGCGCCAGCAGCTTGGAAGGGGCCTACAATGAGCAGTTCTTC
TRBD1,few,TRBJ2-7,TRBV3-1,CASRLRQQGYYEQYF,TGTGCCAGCAGGCTCAGACAACAGGGGTACTACGAGCAGTACTTC
-,-,TRBJ1-1,TRBV11-2,CASSSGQDTEAFF,TGTGCCAGCAGCTCCGGCCAGGACACTGAAGCTTTCTTT
TRBD1,few,TRBJ1-3,TRBV6-5,CASIPRGAGNTIYF,TGTGCCAGCATTCCCAGGGGGGCCGGAAACACCATATATTTT
-,few,TRBJ2-5,TRBV6-5,CASSYSEGGAETQYF,TGTGCCAGCAGTTACTCCGAGGGCGGGGCAGAGACCCAGTACTTC
-,-,TRBJ2-2,TRBV6-1,CASKPETGTTRNTGELLF,TGTGCCAGCAAACCCGAAACAGGGACGACGAGAAACACCGGGGAGCTGCTTTTT
TRBD2,few,TRBJ2-1,TRBV10-2,CASSPPPGLAGIYEQFF,TGCGCCAGCAGCCCTCCCCCGGGACTAGCGGGAATCTATGAGCAGTTCTTC
-,many,TRBJ2-1,TRBV7-9,CASSLLIEEQFF,TGTGCCAGCAGCTTACTTATAGAGGAGCAGTTCTTC
TRBD1,many,TRBJ1-5,TRBV15,CATGTGHQPQHF,TGTGCCACCGGGACAGGACATCAGCCCCAGCATTTT
-,-,TRBJ2-2,TRBV19,CASTLAGELFF,TGTGCCAGTACTTTGGCCGGGGAGCTGTTTTTT
-,-,TRBJ1-2,TRBV20-1,CSASAGYGYTF,TGCAGTGCTAGTGCGGGGTATGGCTACACCTTC
TRBD1,few,TRBJ2-1,TRBV7-6,CASSDRDSSYNEQFF,TGTGCCAGCAGCGACCGGGACAGCTCCTACAATGAGCAGTTCTTC
-,few,TRBJ1-4,TRBV21-1,CASRCEDRGPDEKLFF,TGTGCCAGCAGGTGTGAGGACAGGGGGCCGGATGAAAAACTGTTTTTT
-,-,TRBJ2-7,TRBV12-3/TRBV12-4,CASSFNGAEQYF,TGTGCCAGCAGTTTTAATGGGGCCGAGCAGTACTTC
-,few,TRBJ1-1,TRBV25-1,CASIRDDTEAFF,TGTGCCAGCATTCGGGACGACACTGAAGCTTTCTTT
TRBD2,-,TRBJ2-1,TRBV29-1,CSVWTSGGQQQFF,TGCAGCGTCTGGACTAGCGGGGGGCAACAGCAGTTCTTC
-,few,TRBJ2-1,TRBV5-6,CASSLKGILSSYNEQFF,TGTGCCAGCAGCTTGAAGGGAATTCTAAGCTCCTACAATGAGCAGTTCTTC
TRBD1,many,TRBJ2-7,TRBV2,CASSERTGGYEQYF,TGTGCCAGCAGTGAAAGAACAGGGGGTTACGAGCAGTACTTC
TRBD1,-,TRBJ2-7,TRBV13,CGSSSDRAYEQYF,TGTGGCAGCAGCTCGGACAGGGCCTACGAGCAGTACTTC
-,few,TRBJ2-7,TRBV19,CASSPAATGYEQYF,TGTGCCAGTAGTCCGGCGGCTACAGGATACGAGCAGTACTTC
-,many,TRBJ2-1,TRBV30,CAWSAGRQFF,TGTGCCTGGAGTGCAGGGCGGCAGTTCTTC
TRBD2,many,TRBJ2-7,TRBV20-1,CSAREGLASSYEQYF,TGCAGTGCTAGAGAGGGACTAGCGTCAAGCTACGAGCAGTACTTC
TRBD2,few,TRBJ2-3,TRBV20-1,CSARDSPRLAASTDTQYF,TGCAGTGCTAGAGATTCCCCGAGACTAGCGGCTAGCACAGATACGCAGTATTTT
-,-,TRBJ2-2,TRBV5-1,CASSLVAGRGTGELFF,TGCGCCAGCAGCTTGGTCGCGGGGCGAGGTACCGGGGAGCTGTTTTTT
-,-,TRBJ1-1,TRBV11-2,CASSLDGAPEAFF,TGTGCCAGCAGCTTAGACGGGGCTCCAGAAGCTTTCTTT
-,-,TRBJ2-7,TRBV20-1,CSARDLYGSYEQYF,TGCAGTGCTAGAGATCTTTACGGATCCTACGAGCAGTACTTC
TRBD2,many,TRBJ2-7,TRBV7-2,CASSLDGGAAYEQYF,TGTGCCAGCAGCTTAGACGGGGGGGCCGCCTACGAGCAGTACTTC
TRBD2,-,TRBJ2-1,TRBV27,CASSLSSGGLYNEQFF,TGTGCCAGCAGTTTGTCTAGCGGGGGACTATACAATGAGCAGTTCTTC
-,-,TRBJ1-4,TRBV27,CASSLSRGSTNEKLFF,TGTGCCAGCAGTTTATCGCGAGGTTCAACTAATGAAAAACTGTTTTTT
TRBD2,few,TRBJ2-7,TRBV7-2,CASSLDYRERERDEQYF,TGTGCCAGCAGCTTAGATTACAGAGAGCGGGAGAGGGACGAGCAGTACTTC
-,many,TRBJ2-2,TRBV29-1,CSVDPAGFGELFF,TGCAGCGTTGACCCAGCAGGGTTCGGGGAGCTGTTTTTT
-,once,TRBJ1-2,TRBV10-3,CAISESGNYSYTF,TGTGCCATCAGTGAGTCCGGAAACTATAGCTACACCTTC